A selection of T cell receptor beta chains follows, all from one sample in a study of blood T cell repertoires in COVID-19. Clones were sequenced by immunoSEQ multiplex PCR, and TCRdb holds only the in-frame ones, with some missing. This sample has 200,000 to 250,000 clones; about 85% occur once, and the top ten carry under 3.5%. The specimen was peripheral blood. These TCRs come from a man aged 45-65 years who had recovered from COVID-19. The conserved cysteine and the conserved F or W are not part of the CDR3 here.

CDR3 protein	V gene	J gene
ASSLARTSGTDTQY	TRBV5-1	TRBJ2-3
ASSDAGGDYGYT	TRBV2	TRBJ1-2
ASSPSYPSYNEQF	TRBV7-2	TRBJ2-1
ASLATGTGGGYT	TRBV6-5	TRBJ1-2
ASSLLGTGASYGYT	TRBV27	TRBJ1-2
AWSKGTSNSPLH	TRBV30	TRBJ1-6
ASSFLSTDTQY	TRBV7-9	TRBJ2-3
ASSIVRQRGANVLT	TRBV19	TRBJ2-6
ASSFDRSKTQY	TRBV12-3/TRBV12-4	TRBJ2-5
ASTAGVPGTQY	TRBV6-5	TRBJ2-3
ASSQAINTEAF	TRBV14	TRBJ1-1
SASVSNEQY	TRBV20-1	TRBJ2-7
ASSDGAHEQY	TRBV10-2	TRBJ2-7
ASSYEQGDRPLH	TRBV6-5	TRBJ1-6
SVLASGNTIY	TRBV29-1	TRBJ1-3
ASTPLPSGANVLT	TRBV19	TRBJ2-6
ASIPDRRLNYGYT	TRBV19	TRBJ1-2
ASSPPAGLTEAF	TRBV28	TRBJ1-1
ASSLDRGPNQPQH	TRBV7-2	TRBJ1-5
ASSARGDTQY	TRBV5-1	TRBJ2-3
ASSRSGPYEQY	TRBV7-2	TRBJ2-7
ASSLLGGSMSNEQF	TRBV7-9	TRBJ2-1
ASSLVGQGLGANVLT	TRBV5-6	TRBJ2-6
ASSSDSMNTEAF	TRBV5-1	TRBJ1-1
ASSRGQFANTGELF	TRBV5-4	TRBJ2-2
ASSLANLRQRSTGELF	TRBV5-1	TRBJ2-2
ASSLGQGIYEQY	TRBV5-1	TRBJ2-7
ASSLAGAQGDQPQH	TRBV5-5	TRBJ1-5
ASSNVRDRGPHEQY	TRBV7-7	TRBJ2-7
ASSQMAGESTEAF	TRBV14	TRBJ1-1
ASSLAAGNYGYT	TRBV13	TRBJ1-2
ASSYSGRGELF	TRBV6-5	TRBJ2-2
ASRPGTGWGQPQH	TRBV28	TRBJ1-5
ASSLEGTVYNEQF	TRBV5-1	TRBJ2-1
ASSLEILLDTQY	TRBV5-1	TRBJ2-3
AWSVGGHSYEQY	TRBV30	TRBJ2-7
ASSHQDRGVGYT	TRBV3-1/TRBV3-2	TRBJ1-2
ASSLKYGTSNTEAF	TRBV27	TRBJ1-1
SVRRRYNEQF	TRBV29-1	TRBJ2-1
ASGTSGGDTQY	TRBV6-5	TRBJ2-3
ASSKGKLAGFNEQF	TRBV21-1	TRBJ2-1
ASRTTGSTYEQY	TRBV5-5	TRBJ2-7
ASSSMTGGGNTIY	TRBV28	TRBJ1-3
ASSSTGLYEQY	TRBV27	TRBJ2-7
AADRGQGPHEQF	TRBV30	TRBJ2-1
ASSPSRELF	TRBV3-1/TRBV3-2	TRBJ2-2
ASRATGTQNYGYT	TRBV3-1/TRBV3-2	TRBJ1-2
ASRSGKNYGYT	TRBV28	TRBJ1-2
ASSPTGGGGELF	TRBV5-4	TRBJ2-2
ATSDLGPRSYNEQF	TRBV24-1	TRBJ2-1